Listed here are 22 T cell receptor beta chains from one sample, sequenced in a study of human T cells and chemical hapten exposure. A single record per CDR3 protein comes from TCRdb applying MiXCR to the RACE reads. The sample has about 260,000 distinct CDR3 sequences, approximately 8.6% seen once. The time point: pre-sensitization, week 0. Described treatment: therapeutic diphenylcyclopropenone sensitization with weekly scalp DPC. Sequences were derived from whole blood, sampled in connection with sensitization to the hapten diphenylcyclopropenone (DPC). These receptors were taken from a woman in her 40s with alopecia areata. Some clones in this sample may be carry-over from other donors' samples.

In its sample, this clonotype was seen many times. As DNA, the CDR3 is TGTGCCAGCCAGGTTCTGGCAGGGGCGAACACCGGGGAGCTGTTTTTT. Amino acid sequence: CASQVLAGANTGELFF. The J gene is TRBJ2-2, the V gene TRBV7-8, with D tentatively TRBD1 (6 bases). Trimming cost V 8 bases and J 0 bases, with 16 bases left between them. CDR1 is SGHVS and CDR2 is FQNEAQ in the germline V gene. This CDR3 spans 16 amino acids.

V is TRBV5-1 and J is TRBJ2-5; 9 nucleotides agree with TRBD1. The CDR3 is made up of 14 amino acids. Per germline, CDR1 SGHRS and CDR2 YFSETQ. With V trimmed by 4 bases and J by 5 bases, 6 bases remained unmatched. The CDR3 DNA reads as TGCGCCAGCAGCCCACAGGGGGCAAGTGAGACCCAGTACTTC. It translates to CASSPQGASETQYF.

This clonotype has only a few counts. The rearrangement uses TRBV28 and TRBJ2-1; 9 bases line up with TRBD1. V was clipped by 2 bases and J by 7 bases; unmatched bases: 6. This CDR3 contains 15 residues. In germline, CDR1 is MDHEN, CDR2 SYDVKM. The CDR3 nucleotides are TGTGCCAGCAGTTTACGGGACAGGGTTAGGAATGAGCAGTTCTTC. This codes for CASSLRDRVRNEQFF.

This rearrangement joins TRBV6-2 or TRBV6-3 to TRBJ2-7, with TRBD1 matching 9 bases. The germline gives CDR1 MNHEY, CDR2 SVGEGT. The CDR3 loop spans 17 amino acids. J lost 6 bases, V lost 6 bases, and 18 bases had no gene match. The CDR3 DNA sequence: TGTGCCAGCAGCCGACTGCGACCGGGACAGGGAAGCGCCGAGCAGTACTTC. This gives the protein CASSRLRPGQGSAEQYF.

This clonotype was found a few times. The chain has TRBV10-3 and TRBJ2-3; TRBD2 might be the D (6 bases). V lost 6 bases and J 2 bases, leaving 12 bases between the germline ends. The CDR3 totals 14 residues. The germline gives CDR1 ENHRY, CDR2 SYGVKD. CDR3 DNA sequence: TGTGCCATCAGCGCTAGCGCCAACACAGATACGCAGTATTTT. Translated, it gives CAISASANTDTQYF.

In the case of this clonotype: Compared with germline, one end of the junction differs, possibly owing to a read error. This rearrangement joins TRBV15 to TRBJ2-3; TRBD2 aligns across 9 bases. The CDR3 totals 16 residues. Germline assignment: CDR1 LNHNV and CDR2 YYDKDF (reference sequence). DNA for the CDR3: TGTGCCACCAGCGTACGACTAGCGGTTAGCACAGATACGCAGAATTTT. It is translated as CATSVRLAVSTDTQNF.

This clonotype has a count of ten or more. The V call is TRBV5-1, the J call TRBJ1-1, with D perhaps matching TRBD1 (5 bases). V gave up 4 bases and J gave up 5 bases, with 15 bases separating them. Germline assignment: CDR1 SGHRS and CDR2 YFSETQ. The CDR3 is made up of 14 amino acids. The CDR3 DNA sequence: TGCGCCAGCAGCCCCGGGGGGTCGGGGACTGAAGCTTTCTTT. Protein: CASSPGGSGTEAFF.

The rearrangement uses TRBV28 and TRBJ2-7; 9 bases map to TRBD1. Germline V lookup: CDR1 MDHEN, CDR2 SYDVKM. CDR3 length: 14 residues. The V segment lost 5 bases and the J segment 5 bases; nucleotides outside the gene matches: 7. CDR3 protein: CASSPGQGYHEQYF. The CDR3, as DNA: TGTGCCAGCAGTCCTGGACAGGGGTACCACGAGCAGTACTTC.

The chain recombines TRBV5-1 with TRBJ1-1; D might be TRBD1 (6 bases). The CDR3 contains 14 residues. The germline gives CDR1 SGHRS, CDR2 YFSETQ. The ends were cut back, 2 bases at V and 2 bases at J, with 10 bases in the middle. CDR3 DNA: TGCGCCAGCAGCTTCGGGACACATAACACTGAAGCTTTCTTT. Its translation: CASSFGTHNTEAFF.

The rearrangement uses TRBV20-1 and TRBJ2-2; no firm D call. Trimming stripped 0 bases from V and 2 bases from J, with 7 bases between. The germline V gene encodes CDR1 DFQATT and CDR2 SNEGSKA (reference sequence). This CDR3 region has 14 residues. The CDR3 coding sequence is TGCAGTGCTAGAGAGAGCGTTAACACCGGGGAGCTGTTTTTT. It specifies CSARESVNTGELFF.

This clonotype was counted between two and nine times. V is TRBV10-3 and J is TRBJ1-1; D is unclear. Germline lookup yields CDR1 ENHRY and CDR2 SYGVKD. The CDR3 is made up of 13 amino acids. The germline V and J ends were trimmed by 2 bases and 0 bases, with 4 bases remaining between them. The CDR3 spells CAISERLNTEAFF. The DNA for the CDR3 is TGTGCCATCAGTGAGAGATTGAACACTGAAGCTTTCTTT.

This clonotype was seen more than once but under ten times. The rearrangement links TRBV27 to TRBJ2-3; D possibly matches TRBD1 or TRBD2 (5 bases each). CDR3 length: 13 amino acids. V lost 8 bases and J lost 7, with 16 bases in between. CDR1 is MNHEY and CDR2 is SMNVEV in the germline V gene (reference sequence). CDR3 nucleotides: TGTGCCAGCTCTATCGGGGCGACGAATACGCAGTATTTT. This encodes CASSIGATNTQYF.

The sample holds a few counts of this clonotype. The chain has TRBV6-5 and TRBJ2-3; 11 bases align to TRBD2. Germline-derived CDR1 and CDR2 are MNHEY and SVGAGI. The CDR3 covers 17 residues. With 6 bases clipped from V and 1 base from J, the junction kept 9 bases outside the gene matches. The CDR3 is CASRSTGTSGGTDTQYF. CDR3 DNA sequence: TGTGCCAGCAGGTCCACCGGGACTAGCGGAGGCACAGATACGCAGTATTTT.

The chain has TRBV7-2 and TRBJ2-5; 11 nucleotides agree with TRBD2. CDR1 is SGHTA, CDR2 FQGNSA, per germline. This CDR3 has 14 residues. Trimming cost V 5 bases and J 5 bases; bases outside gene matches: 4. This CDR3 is CASSRSGRGETQYF. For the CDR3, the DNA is TGTGCCAGCAGCCGTAGCGGGAGGGGGGAGACCCAGTACTTC.

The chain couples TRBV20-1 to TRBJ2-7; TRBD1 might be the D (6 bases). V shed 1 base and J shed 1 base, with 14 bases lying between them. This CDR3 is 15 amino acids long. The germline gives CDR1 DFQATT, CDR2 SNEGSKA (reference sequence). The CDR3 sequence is CSARVIGDTSYEQYF. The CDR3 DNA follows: TGCAGTGCTAGAGTCATAGGGGACACATCCTACGAGCAGTACTTC.

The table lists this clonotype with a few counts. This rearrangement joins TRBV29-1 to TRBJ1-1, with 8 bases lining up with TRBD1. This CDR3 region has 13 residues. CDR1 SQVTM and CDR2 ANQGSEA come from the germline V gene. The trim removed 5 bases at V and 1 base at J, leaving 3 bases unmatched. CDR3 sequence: CSVRTGPNTEAFF. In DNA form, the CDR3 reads TGCAGCGTTCGGACAGGGCCGAACACTGAAGCTTTCTTT. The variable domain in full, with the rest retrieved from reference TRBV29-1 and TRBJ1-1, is SAVISQKPSRDICQRGTSLTIQCQVDSQVTMMFWYRQQPGQSLTLIATANQGSEATYESGFVIDKFPISRPNLTFSTLTVSNMSPEDSSIYLCSVRTGPNTEAFFGQGTRLTVV.

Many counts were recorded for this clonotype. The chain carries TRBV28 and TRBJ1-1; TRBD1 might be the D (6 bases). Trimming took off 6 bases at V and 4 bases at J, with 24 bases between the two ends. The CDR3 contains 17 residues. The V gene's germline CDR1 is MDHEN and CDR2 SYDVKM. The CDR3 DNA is TGTGCCAGCAGCACCCCGTTGGGGCGGGGGGCGGGCACTGAAGCTTTCTTT. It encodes CASSTPLGRGAGTEAFF.

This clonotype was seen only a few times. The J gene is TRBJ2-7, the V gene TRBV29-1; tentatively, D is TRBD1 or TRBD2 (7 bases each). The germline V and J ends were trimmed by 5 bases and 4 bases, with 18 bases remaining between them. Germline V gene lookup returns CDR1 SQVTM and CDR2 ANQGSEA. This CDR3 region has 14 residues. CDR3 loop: CSVLQGRGGYEQYF. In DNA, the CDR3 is TGCAGCGTTCTACAGGGGCGCGGGGGTTACGAGCAGTACTTC.

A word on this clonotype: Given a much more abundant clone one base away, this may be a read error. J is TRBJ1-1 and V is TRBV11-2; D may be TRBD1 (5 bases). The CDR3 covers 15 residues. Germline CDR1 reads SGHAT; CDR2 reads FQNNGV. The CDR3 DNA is TGTGCCAGCAGCTTAGCCGGGACTGTGAACACTGATGCTTTCTTT. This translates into CASSLAGTVNTDAFF.

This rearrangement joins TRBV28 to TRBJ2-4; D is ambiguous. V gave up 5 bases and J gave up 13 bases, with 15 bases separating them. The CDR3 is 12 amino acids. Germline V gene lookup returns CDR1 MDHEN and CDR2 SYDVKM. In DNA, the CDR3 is TGTGCCAGCAGTCAGGCTGGCTCTGGGCAGTACTTC. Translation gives CASSQAGSGQYF.

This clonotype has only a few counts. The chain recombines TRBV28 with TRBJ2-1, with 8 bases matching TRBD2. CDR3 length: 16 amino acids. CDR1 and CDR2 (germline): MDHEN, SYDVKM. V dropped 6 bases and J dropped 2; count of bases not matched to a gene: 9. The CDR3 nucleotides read TGTGCCAGCAGCTCCCCAGTAGCGGGAACCTACAATGAGCAGTTCTTC. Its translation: CASSSPVAGTYNEQFF.

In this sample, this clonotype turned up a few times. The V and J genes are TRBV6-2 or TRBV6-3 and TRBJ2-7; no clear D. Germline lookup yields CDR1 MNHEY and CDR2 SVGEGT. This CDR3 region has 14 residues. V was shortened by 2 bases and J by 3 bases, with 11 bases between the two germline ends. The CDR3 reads CASSYEGVLYEQYF. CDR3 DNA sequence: TGTGCCAGCAGTTACGAAGGCGTGCTCTACGAGCAGTACTTC.